These T cell receptor beta chains were read from a single sample in a study of OX40 agonist ivuxolimab in advanced cancers. Clones were sequenced by immunoSEQ multiplex PCR, and TCRdb holds only the in-frame ones, with some missing. This sample has 45,000 to 65,000 clones, with over 60% found just once. The sample was CD4+ or CD8+ T cells sorted from blood, taken in a trial of the OX40 agonist ivuxolimab. Receptors originate from an adult with an advanced solid tumor such as melanoma, head and neck, liver or kidney cancer. Each CDR3 is given with its conserved first and last residue. Rows give clone size only sometimes, using once, few, many, or a class for an expanded clone.

clone_size: few; v_call: TRBV6-1; cdr3_aa: CASSDQGRQETQYF
clone_size: NA; v_call: TRBV28; cdr3_aa: CATGAVSSYNEQFF
clone_size: few; v_call: TRBV6-5; cdr3_aa: CATARGPIMNTEAFF
clone_size: NA; v_call: TRBV7-2; cdr3_aa: CASSPRVGGNYGYTF
clone_size: NA; v_call: TRBV6-1; cdr3_aa: CASSAEGQQYF
clone_size: NA; v_call: TRBV18; cdr3_aa: CASSLTGTSGTYEQYF
clone_size: few; v_call: TRBV7-6; cdr3_aa: CASSSAGALGETQYF
clone_size: NA; v_call: TRBV7-6; cdr3_aa: CASSRQGGFTGELFF
clone_size: NA; v_call: TRBV6-5; cdr3_aa: CASSYNQEAGQYF
clone_size: NA; v_call: TRBV27; cdr3_aa: CASSPFTWYGYTF
clone_size: once; v_call: TRBV10-3; cdr3_aa: CAIRGTSGSAEFF
clone_size: once; v_call: TRBV5-6; cdr3_aa: CASSLAKALGNIQYF
clone_size: NA; v_call: TRBV11-2; cdr3_aa: CASSLARQGLGYTF
clone_size: NA; v_call: TRBV5-1; cdr3_aa: CASRVGLAGGRGSYNEQFF
clone_size: NA; v_call: TRBV6-5; cdr3_aa: CASTLRQGAPYEQYF
clone_size: many; v_call: TRBV5-1; cdr3_aa: CASSLGILNTEAFF
clone_size: NA; v_call: TRBV6-1; cdr3_aa: CASSEGWGEQFF
clone_size: NA; v_call: TRBV4-1; cdr3_aa: CASSPQAVGPGANVLTF
clone_size: NA; v_call: TRBV10-3; cdr3_aa: CAISVGGGGTEAFF
clone_size: large; v_call: TRBV30; cdr3_aa: CAWAIREKLFF
clone_size: NA; v_call: TRBV7-2; cdr3_aa: CASRDSGTSGGGQQFF
clone_size: NA; v_call: TRBV7-6; cdr3_aa: CASSSQGTVNEKLFF
clone_size: NA; v_call: TRBV28; cdr3_aa: CASSSTGGIAKNIQYF